This T cell receptor beta chain was recorded in a study of Ad26.COV2.S vaccination and SARS-CoV-2 variants. Study as a whole: The COV1001 Ad26.COV2.S trial arm included the donor.

The data were produced by immunoSEQ multiplex PCR, yet TCRdb's version contains in-frame clones alone and is incomplete. The repertoire includes over 400,000 clones, 80% to 90% of them detected once, and about 2.4% sits in the top ten. Treatment denoted: roughly 20 received Ad26.COV2.S at low or high dose, single or two shots; 5 received placebo; per-sample allocation not given. Samples came from day 63 after the first vaccine or placebo injection. Germline lookup yields CDR1 SGHRS and CDR2 YFSETQ. V dropped 8 bases and J dropped 0 bases, with 15 bases sitting between them. The CDR3 is 15 residues long.

This receptor was identified in a person aged 18-60 years who received the Ad26.COV2.S COVID-19 vaccine or a placebo. The sequencing used peripheral blood, collected in a trial of Ad26.COV2.S vaccine versus placebo. The rearrangement joins TRBV5-1 to TRBJ2-1; D gene unclear. The CDR3 protein is CASIPDGRSYNEQFF. The CDR3 DNA reads as TGCGCCAGTATTCCCGACGGCCGCTCCTACAATGAGCAGTTCTTC.